Listed here are 15 T cell receptor beta chains from one sample, sequenced in a study of immune cell composition in non-small cell lung cancer. The data were produced by immunoSEQ multiplex PCR, yet TCRdb's version contains in-frame clones alone and is incomplete. The top ten hold 11% of the sample, which has about 14,000 clones, approximately 81% seen once. The sample was lung tumor tissue. These receptors were taken from a human donor with non-small cell lung cancer.

The chain carries TRBV18 and TRBJ2-5, with TRBD2 matching over 7 bases. The length of the CDR3 is 15 residues. V trimming: 3 bases; J trimming: 6 bases; junction bases outside the gene matches: 10. The germline V gene has CDR1 KGHSH and CDR2 LQKENI. In DNA form, the CDR3 reads TGTGCCAGCTCACCTTCCGGGAGGCTACAAAAGACCCAGTACTTC. This encodes CASSPSGRLQKTQYF.

The chain has TRBV18 and TRBJ2-5; D may be TRBD2 (5 bases). The CDR3 length is 13 residues. Per the germline V gene, CDR1 is KGHSH and CDR2 is LQKENI. The V end was cut by 6 bases, the J end by 2 bases, with 10 bases between. CDR3 protein: CASSEVPQETQYF. The CDR3 DNA follows: TGTGCCAGCTCGGAGGTTCCACAAGAGACCCAGTACTTC.

The rearrangement joins TRBV5-4 to TRBJ2-1; TRBD2 matches 7 bases. Germline loops: CDR1 SGHNT, CDR2 YYREEE (reference sequence). V was clipped by 3 bases and J by 0 bases; unmatched bases: 9. The CDR3 runs to 17 residues. In DNA form, the CDR3 reads TGTGCCAGCAGCTGGTCTAGCGGTTCGAGCTCCTACAATGAGCAGTTCTTC. Translated: CASSWSSGSSSYNEQFF.

The gene calls are TRBV13 and TRBJ2-7, with 14 positions matching TRBD2. Germline loops: CDR1 PRHDT, CDR2 FYEKMQ (reference sequence). The CDR3 length is 17 residues. Trimming at V came to 2 bases and at J to 4 bases, leaving 7 bases not matched to a gene. The CDR3 spells CASSLTGLAGVMYEQYF. Written as DNA, the CDR3 is TGTGCCAGCAGCTTAACGGGACTAGCGGGAGTTATGTACGAGCAGTACTTC.

This clone was counted a single time. This chain joins TRBV21-1 and TRBJ2-2; the tabulated D call, TRBD2, remains unverified against the DNA. TRBV21-1 is a recognized pseudogene. This CDR3 has 19 amino acids. The CDR3 is CASSKGASGREGWTGELFF. The CDR3 bases are TGTGCCAGCAGCAAAGGCGCTAGCGGGAGGGAGGGATGGACCGGGGAGCTGTTTTTT.

The chain uses TRBV28 and TRBJ1-2, with 9 bases lining up with TRBD1. Germline CDR1 MDHEN, CDR2 SYDVKM. V gave up 4 bases and J gave up 5 bases; unmatched junction bases: 8. This CDR3 has 15 amino acids. CDR3 in DNA: TGTGCCAGCAGTTCTCCGTCAGGGACAGGGTATGGCTACACCTTC. Translation: CASSSPSGTGYGYTF.

The rearrangement uses TRBV19 and TRBJ2-2; D not resolved. The germline CDR1 and CDR2 sequences are LNHDA and SQIVND (reference sequence). This CDR3 comprises 13 residues. With 6 bases removed from V and 5 bases from J, the gap between germline ends came to 10 bases. CDR3 region: CASREVGTGELFF. As DNA, the CDR3 is TGTGCCAGTAGGGAAGTGGGAACCGGGGAGCTGTTTTTT.

Only a few counts were recorded for this clone. The chain couples TRBV11-1 to TRBJ2-5, with 10 bases lining up with TRBD2. Germline assignment: CDR1 SGHAT and CDR2 FQDESV (reference sequence). The V segment lost 3 bases and the J segment 5 bases; nucleotides outside the gene matches: 3. The CDR3 has 14 amino acids. This chain's CDR3 is CASSFSGGRETQYF. CDR3 sequence (DNA): TGTGCCAGCAGCTTTAGCGGGGGGCGCGAGACCCAGTACTTC.

The chain recombines TRBV5-1 with TRBJ2-3, with no clear D. This CDR3 spans 12 amino acids. Trimming pared 4 bases from V and 1 base from J, leaving 4 bases between. CDR1 SGHRS and CDR2 YFSETQ come from the germline V gene. Written as DNA, the CDR3 is TGCGCCAGCAGCCGAGGCACAGATACGCAGTATTTT. Protein: CASSRGTDTQYF.

This chain joins TRBV28 and TRBJ2-7; TRBD2 aligns across 8 bases. V was pared by 4 bases and J by 3 bases, with 2 bases of the junction left unmatched. Germline V gives CDR1 MDHEN, CDR2 SYDVKM. This CDR3 has 13 amino acids. The CDR3 nucleotides read TGTGCCAGCAGTTCCGGGACTAGCTACGAGCAGTACTTC. Amino acid sequence: CASSSGTSYEQYF.

This sequence joins TRBV19 and TRBJ2-2, with 7 bases lining up with TRBD2. There are 15 residues in the CDR3. V gave up 7 bases and J gave up 4 bases; unmatched junction bases: 9. Germline V gene data show CDR1 as LNHDA and CDR2 as SQIVND (reference sequence). In DNA form, the CDR3 reads TGTGCCAGTACCATCTCTAGCGGAGCCACCGGGGAGCTGTTTTTT. Amino acid sequence: CASTISSGATGELFF.

The chain recombines TRBV5-5 with TRBJ2-2; 9 positions match TRBD1. This CDR3 is built from 16 residues. Trimming removed 2 bases from V and 4 bases from J; junction bases left unmatched: 6. Germline CDR1 SGHKS, CDR2 YYEKEE (reference sequence). The CDR3 sequence: CASSLYGTGTTGELFF. The CDR3 nucleotides read TGTGCCAGCAGCTTATACGGGACAGGGACCACCGGGGAGCTGTTTTTT.

V and J are TRBV10-3 and TRBJ2-1; 7 nucleotides align to TRBD2. The V segment lost 3 bases and the J segment 0 bases; nucleotides outside the gene matches: 17. This CDR3 region has 20 residues. CDR1 and CDR2 (germline): ENHRY, SYGVKD. CDR3 DNA: TGTGCCATCAGTGATAGGTCCCTTCAGACGCAGCGGGGCTCCTACAATGAGCAGTTCTTC. Translated: CAISDRSLQTQRGSYNEQFF.

This clone was recorded once. The genes are TRBV27 and TRBJ2-7; 12 bases map to TRBD1. The CDR3 sequence is 16 residues long. Germline V gene lookup returns CDR1 MNHEY and CDR2 SMNVEV (reference sequence). Germline trimming cut 4 bases from V and 5 bases from J; bases unmatched to any gene: 9. CDR3 coding DNA: TGTGCCAGCAGTTACCTCCCGGGACAGGGGGCAAACGAGCAGTACTTC. It specifies CASSYLPGQGANEQYF.

The chain recombines TRBV11-2 with TRBJ2-3; D is unresolved. This CDR3 comprises 17 residues. Germline CDR1 is SGHAT and CDR2 is FQNNGV. V was shortened by 0 bases and J by 1 base, with 14 bases between the two germline ends. The CDR3 bases are TGTGCCAGCAGCTTAGATCGGCTATTTTCCGGCACAGATACGCAGTATTTT. It encodes CASSLDRLFSGTDTQYF.